The 21 T cell receptor beta chains given below trace back to one sample, sequenced in a study of T cells in Graves' hyperthyroidism and ophthalmopathy. What was amplified from RNA transcripts were TCR beta CDR3 regions. Researchers ran a first-round RT-PCR on the TCR CDR3 using the HTBI primer set. MiXCR, applied by TCRdb to the multiplex PCR reads, yields one record per CDR3 protein. The sample carries about 210,000 distinct CDR3 sequences, more than 15% recorded once. The sample was blood. The origin of the receptors is a man in his fifties or sixties with Graves' hyperthyroidism.

V gene TRBV7-2 combines with J gene TRBJ1-2, with 11 bases that match TRBD1. The CDR3 consists of 15 residues. Unmatched junction bases numbered 6, after V lost 5 bases and J lost 4 bases. Germline CDR1 and CDR2: SGHTA and FQGNSA. CDR3: CASSRTGGAVYGYTF. The CDR3 DNA sequence: TGTGCCAGCAGCAGGACAGGGGGCGCTGTCTATGGCTACACCTTC.

This clonotype appeared a few times. The genes are TRBV10-3 and TRBJ2-5; D ambiguous. The germline V and J ends were trimmed by 2 bases and 2 bases, with 9 bases remaining between them. CDR1 and CDR2 (germline): ENHRY, SYGVKD. The CDR3 loop spans 14 amino acids. The CDR3 region has the DNA TGTGCCATCAGTGAGGGGTATCGACAAGAGACCCAGTACTTC. Translation gives CAISEGYRQETQYF.

This clonotype was seen repeatedly, ten times or more. This rearrangement joins TRBV5-1 to TRBJ2-1, with 13 bases fitting TRBD2. This CDR3 contains 15 residues. From germline, CDR1 is SGHRS and CDR2 YFSETQ. Trimming at V came to 4 bases and at J to 7 bases, leaving 5 bases not matched to a gene. CDR3 bases: TGCGCCAGCAGCCGAACTAGCGGGGGGGGGAATGAGCAGTTCTTC. Translated, it gives CASSRTSGGGNEQFF.

The chain employs TRBV20-1 and TRBJ1-2, with D unresolved. Germline CDR1 reads DFQATT; CDR2 reads SNEGSKA (reference sequence). With 6 bases removed from V and 0 bases from J, the gap between germline ends came to 8 bases. This CDR3 has 12 amino acids. The CDR3 coding sequence is TGCAGTGCCGAGGAAGCTAACTATGGCTACACCTTC. Translation gives CSAEEANYGYTF.

The chain combines TRBV5-5 with TRBJ2-5; weak D call: TRBD2 (5 bases). The CDR3 has 14 residues. Trimming removed 3 bases at V and 2 bases at J, with 11 bases between. CDR1 and CDR2 from the germline V gene are SGHKS and YYEKEE (reference sequence). CDR3 loop: CASSSGLLQETQYF. The CDR3 coding sequence is TGTGCCAGCAGCTCAGGACTGCTACAAGAGACCCAGTACTTC.

CDR3 loop: CASSTGTSGRRETQYF. CDR3 DNA: TGTGCCAGTAGTACCGGGACTAGCGGGAGAAGAGAGACCCAGTACTTC. The chain couples TRBV19 to TRBJ2-5; 14 bases map to TRBD2. Unmatched junction bases numbered 5, after V lost 4 bases and J lost 4 bases. The germline V gene has CDR1 LNHDA and CDR2 SQIVND (reference sequence). This CDR3 contains 16 residues.

This clonotype has a handful of counts. This chain joins TRBV19 and TRBJ1-2; D gene ambiguous. CDR1 is LNHDA and CDR2 is SQIVND in the germline V gene (reference sequence). This CDR3 has 14 amino acids. Between the trimmed V and J ends, which lost 3 bases and 4 bases, there was a span of 12 bases. As DNA, the CDR3 is TGTGCCAGTAGTATGGTGGACGGATTCTATGGCTACACCTTC. The encoded protein is CASSMVDGFYGYTF. The full variable domain, rest sourced from reference TRBV19 and TRBJ1-2, is DGGITQSPKYLFRKEGQNVTLSCEQNLNHDAMYWYRQDPGQGLRLIYYSQIVNDFQKGDIAEGYSVSREKKESFPLTVTSAQKNPTAFYLCASSMVDGFYGYTFGSGTRLTVV.

Many counts were recorded for this clonotype. The chain couples TRBV20-1 to TRBJ2-7, with D possibly called TRBD1 or TRBD2 (6 bases each). CDR1 is DFQATT, CDR2 SNEGSKA, per germline (reference sequence). The V end lost 5 bases, the J end lost 5 bases, and 22 bases lay between the germline ends. The CDR3 totals 15 residues. In DNA, the CDR3 is TGCAGTGCTTCTAGGGGGGTCAGGGTGGAAAACGAGCAGTACTTC. It specifies CSASRGVRVENEQYF.

The chain combines TRBV11-3 with TRBJ2-2; 11 nucleotides line up with TRBD1. The CDR3 has 14 amino acids. Unmatched junction bases numbered 4, after V lost 6 bases and J lost 7 bases. Germline V gene data show CDR1 as SGHNT and CDR2 as YENEEA. This CDR3 reads CASRTGTGGGELFF. The CDR3 DNA sequence: TGTGCCAGCAGGACCGGGACAGGGGGCGGGGAGCTGTTTTTT.

The rearrangement links TRBV6-5 to TRBJ2-2, with 9 bases aligning to TRBD2. CDR1 MNHEY and CDR2 SVGAGI come from the germline V gene. This CDR3 has 16 amino acids. The J segment lost 1 base and the V segment lost 2 bases, leaving 2 bases of the junction unmatched. The CDR3 DNA reads TGTGCCAGCAGTTACCCTAGCGGGGAGAACACCGGGGAGCTGTTTTTT. This encodes CASSYPSGENTGELFF.

J is TRBJ2-7 and V is TRBV27; TRBD2 is a possible D gene (5 bases). V was pared by 5 bases and J by 2 bases, with 19 bases between. The length of the CDR3 is 16 residues. Germline CDR1 MNHEY, CDR2 SMNVEV (reference sequence). CDR3 sequence reads: CASSQVRGILPYEQYF. DNA for the CDR3: TGTGCCAGCAGTCAAGTCAGAGGGATTTTACCCTACGAGCAGTACTTC.

This clonotype came up many times. The chain has TRBV6-1 and TRBJ2-3; 10 bases fit TRBD2. J was trimmed by 5 bases and V by 6 bases; bases with no gene match: 11. CDR3 length: 16 amino acids. CDR1 is MNHNS, CDR2 SASEGT, per germline. The CDR3, as DNA: TGTGCCAGCAGGTCCCTAGCGGGAGTCGGTATAGATACGCAGTATTTT. Protein product: CASRSLAGVGIDTQYF.

This rearrangement joins TRBV6-4 to TRBJ2-3; 10 bases line up with TRBD1. CDR1 MRHNA and CDR2 SNTAGT come from the germline V gene. The CDR3 is 14 residues long. Unmatched junction bases numbered 0, after V lost 2 bases and J lost 4 bases. CDR3 nucleotides: TGTGCCAGCAGTGACGGACAGGGGGCAGATACGCAGTATTTT. This translates into CASSDGQGADTQYF.

This chain uses TRBV6-1 with TRBJ2-7; D gene ambiguous. The CDR3 sequence is 13 residues long. V lost 8 bases to trimming and J lost 3 bases, with 14 bases between them. Germline lookup yields CDR1 MNHNS and CDR2 SASEGT. The CDR3 loop is CASSPDPLYEQYF. CDR3 DNA: TGTGCCAGCTCCCCGGACCCACTCTACGAGCAGTACTTC.

This clonotype was detected a few times. This sequence joins TRBV20-1 and TRBJ2-1; maybe TRBD2 (6 bases). This CDR3 is 15 amino acids long. The germline V gene has CDR1 DFQATT and CDR2 SNEGSKA (reference sequence). Trimming left V 5 bases short and J 5 bases short, with 19 bases between. This CDR3 reads CSALRHRTTNNEQFF. The CDR3 DNA reads as TGCAGTGCTCTTAGGCACAGGACTACCAACAATGAGCAGTTCTTC.

This clonotype was seen ten or more times. V usage is TRBV7-2 and J usage is TRBJ1-1; unclear D gene. Trimming removed 4 bases from V and 7 bases from J, with 10 bases in between. Germline V gene lookup returns CDR1 SGHTA and CDR2 FQGNSA. The CDR3 totals 12 residues. The CDR3 bases are TGTGCCAGCAGCTGGCAGCATAATGAAGCTTTCTTT. This encodes CASSWQHNEAFF.

At least ten counts were recorded for this clonotype. The V call is TRBV28, the J call TRBJ2-3, with D perhaps TRBD2 (5 bases). With 5 bases removed from V and 2 bases from J, the gap between germline ends came to 14 bases. This CDR3 spans 15 amino acids. Germline V lookup: CDR1 MDHEN, CDR2 SYDVKM. The CDR3 bases are TGTGCCAGCAGTCTTGCAAGGGAGATCACAGATACGCAGTATTTT. Its translation is CASSLAREITDTQYF.

At least ten counts were recorded for this clonotype. The V call is TRBV7-2, the J call TRBJ2-5; D tentatively fits TRBD1 or TRBD2 (6 bases each). The germline V gene has CDR1 SGHTA and CDR2 FQGNSA. The V gene lost 2 bases and the J gene lost 4 bases, with 20 bases spanning the gap. The CDR3 is made up of 17 amino acids. The CDR3 DNA sequence: TGTGCCAGCAGCTTAAGGGGGGTGGGAGTTGTCCGAGAGACCCAGTACTTC. Protein product: CASSLRGVGVVRETQYF.

In its sample, this clonotype was seen many times. The V and J genes are TRBV20-1 and TRBJ2-5; 9 bases are shared with TRBD1. Looked up from germline, CDR1 is DFQATT and CDR2 is SNEGSKA (reference sequence). J gave up 7 bases and V 0 bases, and 9 bases lay outside the gene matches. CDR3 length equals 15 residues. DNA of the CDR3: TGCAGTGCTAGAGATTTTCGGACAGGGGACGGGACCCAGTACTTC. Its translation: CSARDFRTGDGTQYF.

A remark on this clonotype: One base away lies a much larger clone, so this may be a sequencing read error. This rearrangement joins TRBV27 to TRBJ2-1; 9 nucleotides line up with TRBD2. Germline V gene data show CDR1 as MNHEY and CDR2 as SMNVEV (reference sequence). V shed 2 bases and J 4 bases; nucleotides not matched to a gene: 9. This CDR3 spans 17 amino acids. This chain's CDR3 is CASSLLSHSGGYNEQFF. The CDR3 region has the DNA TGTGCCAGCAGTTTACTCTCCCATAGCGGGGGTTACAATGAGCAGTTCTTC.

The rearrangement links TRBV6-5 to TRBJ2-1, with 7 positions matching TRBD2. The CDR3 extends over 15 amino acids. J lost 7 bases, V lost 0 bases, and 6 bases had no gene match. Looked up from germline, CDR1 is MNHEY and CDR2 is SVGAGI. CDR3 nucleotides: TGTGCCAGCAGTTACTCCCGACTAGCTGGGAATGAGCAGTTCTTC. This sequence encodes CASSYSRLAGNEQFF.